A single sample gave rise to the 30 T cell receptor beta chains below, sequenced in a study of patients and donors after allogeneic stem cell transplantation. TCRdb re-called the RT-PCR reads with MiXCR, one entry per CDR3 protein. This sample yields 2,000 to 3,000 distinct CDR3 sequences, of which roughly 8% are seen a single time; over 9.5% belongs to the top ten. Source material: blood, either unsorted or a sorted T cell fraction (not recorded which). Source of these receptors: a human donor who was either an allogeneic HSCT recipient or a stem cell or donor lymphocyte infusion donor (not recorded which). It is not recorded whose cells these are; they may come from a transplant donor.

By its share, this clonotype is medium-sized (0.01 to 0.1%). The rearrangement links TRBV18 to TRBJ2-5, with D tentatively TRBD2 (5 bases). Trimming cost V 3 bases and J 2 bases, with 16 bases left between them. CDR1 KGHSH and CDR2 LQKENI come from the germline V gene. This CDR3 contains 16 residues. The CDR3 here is CASSPPRAENQETQYF. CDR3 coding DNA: TGTGCCAGCTCACCGCCGAGAGCGGAGAATCAAGAGACCCAGTACTTC.

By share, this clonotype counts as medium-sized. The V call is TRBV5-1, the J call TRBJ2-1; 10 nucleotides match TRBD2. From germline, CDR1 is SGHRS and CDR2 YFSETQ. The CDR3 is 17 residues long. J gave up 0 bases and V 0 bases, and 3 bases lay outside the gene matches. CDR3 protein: CASSLAGTSVSYNEQFF. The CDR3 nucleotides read TGCGCCAGCAGCTTGGCCGGGACTAGCGTCTCCTACAATGAGCAGTTCTTC.

As DNA, the CDR3 is TGTGCCAGCAGCTGGCCGGGACTAGGCTACGAGCAGTACTTC. It encodes CASSWPGLGYEQYF. The V gene is TRBV5-6, the J gene TRBJ2-7, with 8 nucleotides matching TRBD2. CDR1 SGHDT and CDR2 YYEEEE come from the germline V gene. The CDR3 contains 14 residues. With 3 bases clipped from V and 3 bases from J, the junction kept 5 bases outside the gene matches.

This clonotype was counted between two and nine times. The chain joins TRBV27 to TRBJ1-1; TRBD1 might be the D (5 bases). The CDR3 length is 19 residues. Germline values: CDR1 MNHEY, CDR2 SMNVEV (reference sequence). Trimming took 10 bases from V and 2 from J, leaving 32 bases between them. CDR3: CATSQMVPNTVRGNTEAFF. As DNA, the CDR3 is TGTGCCACCTCACAGATGGTTCCCAACACAGTAAGGGGAAACACTGAAGCTTTCTTT.

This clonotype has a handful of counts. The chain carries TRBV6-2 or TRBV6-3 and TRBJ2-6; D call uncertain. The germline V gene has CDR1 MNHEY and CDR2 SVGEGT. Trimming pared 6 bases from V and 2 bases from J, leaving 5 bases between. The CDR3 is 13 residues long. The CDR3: CASRNAGANVLTF. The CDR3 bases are TGTGCCAGCAGAAACGCTGGGGCCAACGTCCTGACTTTC.

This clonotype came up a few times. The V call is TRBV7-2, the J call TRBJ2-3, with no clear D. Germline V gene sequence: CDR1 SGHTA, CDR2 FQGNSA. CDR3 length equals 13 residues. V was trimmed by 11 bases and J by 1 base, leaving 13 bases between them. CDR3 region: CASAQTRTDTQYF. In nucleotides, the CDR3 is TGTGCCTCTGCACAGACCCGCACAGATACGCAGTATTTT.

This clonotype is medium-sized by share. The CDR3 nucleotides are TGTGCCAGCAGCTTAGGAATAGCGGGAGAGCAGTACTTC. Amino acid sequence: CASSLGIAGEQYF. The chain is built from TRBV7-2 and TRBJ2-7; 8 bases align to TRBD2. The J segment lost 7 bases and the V segment lost 1 base, leaving 3 bases of the junction unmatched. The V gene's germline CDR1 is SGHTA and CDR2 FQGNSA. The CDR3 runs 13 residues.

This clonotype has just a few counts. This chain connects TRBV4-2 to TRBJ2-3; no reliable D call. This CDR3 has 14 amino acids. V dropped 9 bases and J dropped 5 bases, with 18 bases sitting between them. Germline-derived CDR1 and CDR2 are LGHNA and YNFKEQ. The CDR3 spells CASSRRTYQDTQYF. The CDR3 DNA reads TGTGCCAGTTCGAGGCGGACCTATCAAGATACGCAGTATTTT.

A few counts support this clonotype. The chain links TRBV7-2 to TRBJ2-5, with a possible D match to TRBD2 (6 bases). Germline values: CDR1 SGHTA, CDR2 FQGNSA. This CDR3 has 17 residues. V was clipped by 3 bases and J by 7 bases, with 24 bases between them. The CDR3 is CASSFKVPGTLGGTQYF. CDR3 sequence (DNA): TGTGCCAGCAGCTTCAAGGTTCCCGGGACCTTGGGGGGGACCCAGTACTTC.

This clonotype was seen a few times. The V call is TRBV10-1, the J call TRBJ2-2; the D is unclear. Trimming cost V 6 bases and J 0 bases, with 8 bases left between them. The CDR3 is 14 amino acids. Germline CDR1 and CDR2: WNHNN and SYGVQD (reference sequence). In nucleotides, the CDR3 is TGCGCCAGCAGCGAAAACGCGAACACCGGGGAGCTGTTTTTT. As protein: CASSENANTGELFF.

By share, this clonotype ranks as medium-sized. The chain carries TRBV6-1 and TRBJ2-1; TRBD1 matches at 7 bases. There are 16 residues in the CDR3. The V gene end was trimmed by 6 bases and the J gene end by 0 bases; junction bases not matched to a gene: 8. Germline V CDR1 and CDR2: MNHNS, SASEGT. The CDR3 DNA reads TGTGCCAGCAGGGCCGAGACAGGGAGCTCCTACAATGAGCAGTTCTTC. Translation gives CASRAETGSSYNEQFF.

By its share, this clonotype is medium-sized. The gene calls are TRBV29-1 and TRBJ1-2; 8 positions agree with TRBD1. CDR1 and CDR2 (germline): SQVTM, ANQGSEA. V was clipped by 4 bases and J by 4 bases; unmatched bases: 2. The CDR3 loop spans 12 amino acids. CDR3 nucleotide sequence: TGCAGCGTTGCGGACAGGGTCTATGGCTACACCTTC. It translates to CSVADRVYGYTF.

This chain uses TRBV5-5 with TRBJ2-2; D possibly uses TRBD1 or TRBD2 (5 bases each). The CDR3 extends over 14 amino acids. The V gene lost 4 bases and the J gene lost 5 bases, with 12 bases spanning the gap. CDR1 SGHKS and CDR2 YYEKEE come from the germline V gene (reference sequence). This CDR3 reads CASSTARGTGELFF. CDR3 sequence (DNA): TGTGCCAGCAGCACGGCGAGGGGTACCGGGGAGCTGTTTTTT.

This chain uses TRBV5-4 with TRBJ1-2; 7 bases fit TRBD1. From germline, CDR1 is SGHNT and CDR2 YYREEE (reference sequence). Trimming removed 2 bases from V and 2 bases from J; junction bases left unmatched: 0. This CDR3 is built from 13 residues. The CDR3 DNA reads TGTGCCAGCAGCTTACAGGGGAACTATGGCTACACCTTC. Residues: CASSLQGNYGYTF.

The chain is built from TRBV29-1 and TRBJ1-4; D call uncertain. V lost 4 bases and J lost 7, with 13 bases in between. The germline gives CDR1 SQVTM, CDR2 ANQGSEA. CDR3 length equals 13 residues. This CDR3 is CSVVSGSGEKLFF. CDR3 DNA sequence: TGCAGCGTTGTTTCCGGGTCGGGTGAAAAACTGTTTTTT. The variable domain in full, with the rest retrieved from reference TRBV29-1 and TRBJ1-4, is SAVISQKPSRDICQRGTSLTIQCQVDSQVTMMFWYRQQPGQSLTLIATANQGSEATYESGFVIDKFPISRPNLTFSTLTVSNMSPEDSSIYLCSVVSGSGEKLFFGSGTQLSVL.

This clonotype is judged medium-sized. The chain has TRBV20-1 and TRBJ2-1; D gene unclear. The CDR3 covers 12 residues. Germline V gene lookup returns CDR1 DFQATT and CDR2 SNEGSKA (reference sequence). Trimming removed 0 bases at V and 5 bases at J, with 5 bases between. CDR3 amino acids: CSARELHNEQFF. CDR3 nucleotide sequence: TGCAGTGCTAGAGAGTTGCACAATGAGCAGTTCTTC.

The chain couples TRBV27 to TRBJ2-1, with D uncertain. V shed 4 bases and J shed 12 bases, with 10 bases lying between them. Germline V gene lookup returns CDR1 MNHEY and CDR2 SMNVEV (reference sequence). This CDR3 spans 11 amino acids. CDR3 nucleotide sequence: TGTGCCAGCAGTTCCCTCCTAGGGCAGTTCTTC. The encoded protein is CASSSLLGQFF.

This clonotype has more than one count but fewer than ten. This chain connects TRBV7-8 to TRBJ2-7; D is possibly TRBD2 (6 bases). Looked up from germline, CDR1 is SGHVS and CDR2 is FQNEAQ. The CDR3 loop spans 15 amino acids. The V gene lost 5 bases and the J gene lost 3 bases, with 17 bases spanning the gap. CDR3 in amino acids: CASSRGPGLDYEQYF. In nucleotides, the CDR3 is TGTGCCAGCAGCCGAGGTCCGGGACTCGACTACGAGCAGTACTTC.

CDR3 in DNA: TGTGCCAGCAGCCTGGACCGCGGGGTTCCCTACGAGCAGTACTTC. It codes for CASSLDRGVPYEQYF. This rearrangement joins TRBV7-3 to TRBJ2-7; possible D gene TRBD2, 6 bases. In germline, CDR1 is SGHTA, CDR2 FQGTGA. The CDR3 length is 15 residues. V dropped 5 bases and J dropped 2 bases, with 16 bases sitting between them.

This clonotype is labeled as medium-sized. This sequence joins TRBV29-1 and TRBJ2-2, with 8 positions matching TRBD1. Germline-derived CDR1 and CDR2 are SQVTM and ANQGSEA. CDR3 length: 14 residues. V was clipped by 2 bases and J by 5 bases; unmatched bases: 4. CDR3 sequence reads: CSVEKRQGTGELFF. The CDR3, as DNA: TGCAGCGTTGAAAAACGACAGGGGACCGGGGAGCTGTTTTTT.

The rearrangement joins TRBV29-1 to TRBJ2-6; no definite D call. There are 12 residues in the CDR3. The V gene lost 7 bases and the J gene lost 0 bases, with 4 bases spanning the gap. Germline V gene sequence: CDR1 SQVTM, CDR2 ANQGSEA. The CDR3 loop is CSANSGANVLTF. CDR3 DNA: TGCAGCGCCAACTCTGGGGCCAACGTCCTGACTTTC.

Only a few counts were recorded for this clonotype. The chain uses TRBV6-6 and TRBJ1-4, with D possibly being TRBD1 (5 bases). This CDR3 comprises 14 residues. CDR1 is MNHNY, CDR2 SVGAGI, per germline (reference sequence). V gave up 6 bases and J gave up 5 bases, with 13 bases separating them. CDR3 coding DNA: TGTGCCAGCAGCCCCGGGTGGGGGAATGAAAAACTGTTTTTT. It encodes CASSPGWGNEKLFF.

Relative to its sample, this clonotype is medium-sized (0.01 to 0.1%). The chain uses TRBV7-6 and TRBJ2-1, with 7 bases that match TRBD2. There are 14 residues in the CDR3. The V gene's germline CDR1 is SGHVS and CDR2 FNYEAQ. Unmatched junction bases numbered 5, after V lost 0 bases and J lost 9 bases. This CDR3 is CASSLAGGSTEQFF. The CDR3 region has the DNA TGTGCCAGCAGCTTAGCGGGCGGGAGCACTGAGCAGTTCTTC.

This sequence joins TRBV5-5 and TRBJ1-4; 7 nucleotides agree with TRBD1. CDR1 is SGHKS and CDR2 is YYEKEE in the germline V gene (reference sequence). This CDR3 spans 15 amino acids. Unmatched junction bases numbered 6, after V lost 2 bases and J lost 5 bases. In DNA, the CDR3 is TGTGCCAGCAGCTTATTCGGACAGGAAAATGAAAAACTGTTTTTT. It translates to CASSLFGQENEKLFF.

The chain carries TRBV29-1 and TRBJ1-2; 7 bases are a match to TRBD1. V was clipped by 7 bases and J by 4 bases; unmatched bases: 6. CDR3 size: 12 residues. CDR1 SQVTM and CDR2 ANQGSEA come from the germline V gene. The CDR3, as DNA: TGCAGCGGAGGGACAGCGGGCTATGGCTACACCTTC. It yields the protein CSGGTAGYGYTF.

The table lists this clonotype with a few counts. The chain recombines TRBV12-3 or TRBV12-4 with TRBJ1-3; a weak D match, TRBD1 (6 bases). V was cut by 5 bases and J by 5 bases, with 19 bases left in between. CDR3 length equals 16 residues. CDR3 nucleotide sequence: TGTGCCAGCAGTAAGGGACAAACCTTTCTCCGAAACACCATATATTTT. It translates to CASSKGQTFLRNTIYF.

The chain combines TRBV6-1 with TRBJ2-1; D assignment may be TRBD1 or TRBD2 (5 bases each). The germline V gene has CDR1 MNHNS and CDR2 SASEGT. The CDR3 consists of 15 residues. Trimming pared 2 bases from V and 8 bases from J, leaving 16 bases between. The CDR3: CASSENPRGLDEQFF. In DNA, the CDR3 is TGTGCCAGCAGTGAAAACCCTCGGGGCTTGGATGAGCAGTTCTTC.

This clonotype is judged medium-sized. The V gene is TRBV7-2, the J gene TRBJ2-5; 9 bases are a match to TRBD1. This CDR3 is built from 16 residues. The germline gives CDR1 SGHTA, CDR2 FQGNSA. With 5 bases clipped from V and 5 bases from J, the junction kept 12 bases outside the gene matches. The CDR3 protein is CASSRGTGRTGETQYF. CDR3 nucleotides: TGTGCCAGCAGCCGCGGGACAGGGCGAACCGGGGAGACCCAGTACTTC.

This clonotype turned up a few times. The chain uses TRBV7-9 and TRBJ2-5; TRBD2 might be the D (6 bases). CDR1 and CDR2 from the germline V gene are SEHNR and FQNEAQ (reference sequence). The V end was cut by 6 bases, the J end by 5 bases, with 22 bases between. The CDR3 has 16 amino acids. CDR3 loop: CASSSRSGPRMETQYF. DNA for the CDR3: TGTGCCAGCAGTTCCCGAAGCGGGCCACGGATGGAGACCCAGTACTTC.

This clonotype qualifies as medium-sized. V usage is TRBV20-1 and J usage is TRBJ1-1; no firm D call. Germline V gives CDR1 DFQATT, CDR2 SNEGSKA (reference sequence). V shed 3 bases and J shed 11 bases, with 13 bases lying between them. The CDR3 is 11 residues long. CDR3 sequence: CSASEQRTAFF. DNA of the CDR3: TGCAGTGCTAGTGAACAAAGGACTGCTTTCTTT.